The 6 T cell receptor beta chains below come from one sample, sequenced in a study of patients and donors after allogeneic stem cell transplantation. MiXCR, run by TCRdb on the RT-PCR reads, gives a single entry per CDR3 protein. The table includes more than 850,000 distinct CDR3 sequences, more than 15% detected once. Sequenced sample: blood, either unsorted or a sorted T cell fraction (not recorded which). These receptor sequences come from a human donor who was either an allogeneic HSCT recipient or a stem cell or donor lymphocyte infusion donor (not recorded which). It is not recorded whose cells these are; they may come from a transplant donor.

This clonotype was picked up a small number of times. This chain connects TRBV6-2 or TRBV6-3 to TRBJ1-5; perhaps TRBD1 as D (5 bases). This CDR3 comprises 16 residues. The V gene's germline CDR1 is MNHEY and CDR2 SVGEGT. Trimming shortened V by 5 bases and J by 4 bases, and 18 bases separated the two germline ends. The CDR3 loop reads CASSPRGRGTNQPQHF. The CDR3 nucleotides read TGTGCCAGCAGTCCCCGGGGCCGGGGGACGAATCAGCCCCAGCATTTT.

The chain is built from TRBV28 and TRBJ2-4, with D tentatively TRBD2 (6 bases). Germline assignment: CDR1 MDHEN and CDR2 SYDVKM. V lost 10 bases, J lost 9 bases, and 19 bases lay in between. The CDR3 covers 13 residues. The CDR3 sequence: CATDSTGGSIQYF. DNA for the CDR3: TGTGCCACCGACTCTACCGGGGGAAGCATTCAGTACTTC.

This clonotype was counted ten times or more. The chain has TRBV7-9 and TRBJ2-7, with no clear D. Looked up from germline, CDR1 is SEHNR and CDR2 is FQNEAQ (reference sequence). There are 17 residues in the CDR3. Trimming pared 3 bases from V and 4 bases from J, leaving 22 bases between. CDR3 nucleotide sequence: TGTGCCAGCAGCTTCGGATCCATCCGCCCTCCCACATACGAGCAGTACTTC. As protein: CASSFGSIRPPTYEQYF.

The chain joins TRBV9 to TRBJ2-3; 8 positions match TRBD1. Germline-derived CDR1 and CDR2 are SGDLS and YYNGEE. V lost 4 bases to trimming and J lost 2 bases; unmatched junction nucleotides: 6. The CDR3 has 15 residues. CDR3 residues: CASSSTGVSTDTQYF. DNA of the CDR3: TGTGCCAGCAGCTCGACAGGGGTTTCCACAGATACGCAGTATTTT.

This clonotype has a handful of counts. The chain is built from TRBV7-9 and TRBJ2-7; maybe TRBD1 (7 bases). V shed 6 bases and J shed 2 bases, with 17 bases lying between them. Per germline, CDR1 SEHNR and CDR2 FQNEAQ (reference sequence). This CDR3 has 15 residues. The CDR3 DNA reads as TGTGCCAGCAGACTAGTGGCAGGGGGGACCTACGAGCAGTACTTC. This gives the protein CASRLVAGGTYEQYF.

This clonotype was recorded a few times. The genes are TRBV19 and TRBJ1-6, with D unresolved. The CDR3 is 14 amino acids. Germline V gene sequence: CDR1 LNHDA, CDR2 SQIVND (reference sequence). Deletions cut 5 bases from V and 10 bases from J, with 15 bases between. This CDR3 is CASSPPRSGSPLHF. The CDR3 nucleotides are TGTGCCAGTAGTCCTCCGCGGTCAGGATCACCCCTCCACTTT.